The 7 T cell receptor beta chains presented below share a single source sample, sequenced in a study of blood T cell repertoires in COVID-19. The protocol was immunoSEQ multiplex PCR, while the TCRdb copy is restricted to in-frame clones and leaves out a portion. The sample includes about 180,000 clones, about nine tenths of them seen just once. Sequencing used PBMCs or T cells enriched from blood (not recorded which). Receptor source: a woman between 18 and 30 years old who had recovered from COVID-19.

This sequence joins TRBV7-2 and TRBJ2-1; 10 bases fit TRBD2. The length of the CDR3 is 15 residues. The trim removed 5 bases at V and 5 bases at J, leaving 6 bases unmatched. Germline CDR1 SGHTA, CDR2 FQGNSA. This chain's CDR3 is CASSLVSGGDNEQFF. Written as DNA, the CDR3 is TGTGCCAGCAGCCTCGTGAGCGGGGGGGACAATGAGCAGTTCTTC.

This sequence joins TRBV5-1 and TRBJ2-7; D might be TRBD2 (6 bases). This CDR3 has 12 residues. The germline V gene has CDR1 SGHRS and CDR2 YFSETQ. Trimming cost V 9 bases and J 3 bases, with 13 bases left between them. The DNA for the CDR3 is TGCGCCACCGGATGGGGAGGCTACGAGCAGTACTTC. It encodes CATGWGGYEQYF. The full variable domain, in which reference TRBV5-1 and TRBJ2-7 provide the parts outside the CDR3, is KAGVTQTPRYLIKTRGQQVTLSCSPISGHRSVSWYQQTPGQGLQFLFEYFSETQRNKGNFPGRFSGRQFSNSRSEMNVSTLELGDSALYLCATGWGGYEQYFGPGTRLTVT.

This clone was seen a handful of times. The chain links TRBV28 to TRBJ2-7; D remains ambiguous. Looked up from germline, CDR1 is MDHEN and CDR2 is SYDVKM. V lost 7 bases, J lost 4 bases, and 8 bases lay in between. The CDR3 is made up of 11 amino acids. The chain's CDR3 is CASTRSYEQYF. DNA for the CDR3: TGTGCCAGCACTCGGTCTTACGAGCAGTACTTC.

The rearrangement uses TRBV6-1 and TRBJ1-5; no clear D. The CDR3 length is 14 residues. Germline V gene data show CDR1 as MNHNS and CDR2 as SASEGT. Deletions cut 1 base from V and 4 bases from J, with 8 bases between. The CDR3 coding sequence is TGTGCCAGCAGTGAAGTCGCGGTAAATCAGCCCCAGCATTTT. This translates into CASSEVAVNQPQHF.

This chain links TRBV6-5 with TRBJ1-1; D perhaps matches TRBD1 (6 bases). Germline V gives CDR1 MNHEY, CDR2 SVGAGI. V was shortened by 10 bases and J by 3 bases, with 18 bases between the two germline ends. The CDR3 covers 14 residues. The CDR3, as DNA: TGTGCCACCCGGCCCACACAGGGCTACACTGAAGCTTTCTTT. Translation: CATRPTQGYTEAFF.

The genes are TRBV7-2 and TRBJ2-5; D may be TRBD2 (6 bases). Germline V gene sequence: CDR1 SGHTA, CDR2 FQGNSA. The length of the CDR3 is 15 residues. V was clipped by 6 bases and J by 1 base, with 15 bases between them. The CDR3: CASSKTGLFQETQYF. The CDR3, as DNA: TGTGCCAGCAGTAAGACGGGACTTTTCCAAGAGACCCAGTACTTC.

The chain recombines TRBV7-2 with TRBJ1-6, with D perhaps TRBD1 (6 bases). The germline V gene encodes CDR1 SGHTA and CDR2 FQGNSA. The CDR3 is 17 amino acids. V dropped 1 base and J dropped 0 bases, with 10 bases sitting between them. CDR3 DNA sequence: TGTGCCAGCAGCTTAGAAGGACAGAACTCCTATAATTCACCCCTCCACTTT. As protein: CASSLEGQNSYNSPLHF. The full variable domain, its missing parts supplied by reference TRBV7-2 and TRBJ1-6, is GAGVSQSPSNKVTEKGKDVELRCDPISGHTALYWYRQSLGQGLEFLIYFQGNSAPDKSGLPSDRFSAERTGGSVSTLTIQRTQQEDSAVYLCASSLEGQNSYNSPLHFGNGTRLTVT.